This is a list of T cell receptor beta chains from one sample in a study of T cell repertoires in cytomegalovirus infection. TCRdb re-called the reads with MiXCR, one entry per CDR3 protein. The sample lists tens of thousands of distinct CDR3 sequences; 4% were seen once. Sample: PBMCs. The receptors were gathered from a human donor in good health (CMV status not recorded). Some clones in this sample may be carry-over from other donors' samples. Both conserved end residues are trimmed from each CDR3. The order of the fields is V gene, D gene, clone size, J gene, CDR3 protein. D genes are given only for firm matches. Rows may omit the clone size; those that give it use once, few, many or a size class.

V: TRBV7-2; D: .; size: .; J: TRBJ1-5; CDR3: ASSLEGRNQPQH
V: TRBV6-5; D: .; size: many; J: TRBJ1-6; CDR3: ASGSRGSPLH
V: TRBV7-3; D: .; size: few; J: TRBJ2-1; CDR3: ASSPLDRNEQF
V: TRBV7-2; D: TRBD2; size: many; J: TRBJ2-5; CDR3: ASSSLAGRETQY
V: TRBV29-1; D: .; size: many; J: TRBJ2-7; CDR3: SCAGGRASGSPYEQY
V: TRBV7-6; D: .; size: many; J: TRBJ1-6; CDR3: ASSPSAGSNSPLH
V: TRBV7-9; D: TRBD1; size: few; J: TRBJ1-1; CDR3: ASSFGQVVNTEAF
V: TRBV7-8; D: TRBD2; size: many; J: TRBJ2-3; CDR3: ASSRIAGGPSTDTQY
V: TRBV29-1; D: .; size: many; J: TRBJ1-1; CDR3: SVVWGAANTEAF
V: TRBV6-2/TRBV6-3; D: .; size: many; J: TRBJ1-2; CDR3: ASTTDRYGYT
V: TRBV7-2; D: .; size: many; J: TRBJ2-7; CDR3: ASSSGGGQFYEQY
V: TRBV29-1; D: .; size: many; J: TRBJ1-4; CDR3: STGGGTDEKLF
V: TRBV6-1; D: .; size: many; J: TRBJ2-3; CDR3: ASSATVRGTDTQY
V: TRBV28; D: .; size: .; J: TRBJ2-7; CDR3: ASSVQGRYEQY
V: TRBV20-1; D: TRBD1; size: .; J: TRBJ2-1; CDR3: SADPGQGEGNEQF